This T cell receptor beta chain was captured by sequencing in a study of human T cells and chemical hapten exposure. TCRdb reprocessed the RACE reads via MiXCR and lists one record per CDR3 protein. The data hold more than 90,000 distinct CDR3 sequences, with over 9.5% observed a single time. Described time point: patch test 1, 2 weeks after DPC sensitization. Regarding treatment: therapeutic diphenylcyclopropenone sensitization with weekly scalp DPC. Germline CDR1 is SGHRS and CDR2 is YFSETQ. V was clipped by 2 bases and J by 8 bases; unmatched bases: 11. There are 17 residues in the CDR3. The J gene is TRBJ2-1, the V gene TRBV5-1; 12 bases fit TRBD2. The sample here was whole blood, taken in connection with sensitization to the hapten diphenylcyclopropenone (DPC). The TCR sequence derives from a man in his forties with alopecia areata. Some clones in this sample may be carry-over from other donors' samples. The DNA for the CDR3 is TGCGCCAGCAGCTTCGGACTAGCGGGGCCCCGCTCCGATGAGCAGTTCTTC. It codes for CASSFGLAGPRSDEQFF.